This passage covers 10 T cell receptor beta chains from one sample sequenced in a study of T-cell reconstitution after alpha-beta-depleted transplantation in children. It was with unique molecular identifiers that the TCRbeta library was prepared. TCRdb independently ran MiXCR on the PCR reads; one entry per CDR3 protein. This sample yields about 610,000 distinct CDR3 sequences, of which about 10% are seen a single time; less than 4.5% belongs to the top ten. This material consisted of PBMCs from the stem cell graft donor, taken from the stem cell graft. The receptors stem from a human donor who donated a stem cell graft to a child with acute myeloid leukemia.

The CDR3 nucleotides read TGTGCCAGCACCGACGACTATCTCTCCTACGAGCAGTACTTC. The encoded protein is CASTDDYLSYEQYF. The chain employs TRBV7-2 and TRBJ2-7; D perhaps matches TRBD2 (5 bases). Per germline, CDR1 SGHTA and CDR2 FQGNSA. Trimming took 7 bases from V and 0 from J, leaving 13 bases between them. The CDR3 length is 14 residues.

Ten or more counts support this clonotype. The V and J genes are TRBV20-1 and TRBJ1-2; no clear D. Trimming cost V 0 bases and J 0 bases, with 11 bases left between them. There are 15 residues in the CDR3. Germline V CDR1 and CDR2: DFQATT, SNEGSKA (reference sequence). CDR3 region: CSARDRRGTNYGYTF. The CDR3 DNA sequence: TGCAGTGCTAGAGATCGGAGAGGGACTAACTATGGCTACACCTTC.

V gene TRBV5-1 combines with J gene TRBJ1-2; TRBD1 might be the D (6 bases). The CDR3 covers 15 residues. Trimming took off 4 bases at V and 0 bases at J, with 13 bases between the two ends. CDR1 is SGHRS and CDR2 is YFSETQ in the germline V gene. The chain's CDR3 is CASSQGRISNYGYTF. In DNA, the CDR3 is TGCGCCAGCAGCCAGGGGAGGATTTCTAACTATGGCTACACCTTC.

The chain uses TRBV7-2 and TRBJ2-5; D assignment may be TRBD1 or TRBD2 (6 bases each). Germline CDR1 reads SGHTA; CDR2 reads FQGNSA. The germline V and J ends were trimmed by 5 bases and 5 bases, with 18 bases remaining between them. CDR3 size: 15 residues. CDR3 region: CASSEAGAGTETQYF. The CDR3 DNA is TGTGCCAGCAGCGAAGCAGGGGCGGGGACGGAGACCCAGTACTTC.

The chain combines TRBV27 with TRBJ2-7, with 8 bases matching TRBD2. This CDR3 comprises 16 residues. The germline CDR1 and CDR2 sequences are MNHEY and SMNVEV (reference sequence). Trimming at V came to 4 bases and at J to 4 bases, leaving 12 bases not matched to a gene. The CDR3 bases are TGTGCCAGCAGTTCGGCGGGGGGAGACGGCCGGTACGAGCAGTACTTC. This codes for CASSSAGGDGRYEQYF.

This clonotype was picked up a small number of times. The chain's CDR3 is CASSLPPGVYQETQYF. The DNA for the CDR3 is TGTGCCAGCAGTCTACCTCCAGGGGTCTACCAAGAGACCCAGTACTTC. The genes are TRBV28 and TRBJ2-5, with D possibly TRBD1 on 6 matching bases. V was shortened by 5 bases and J by 0 bases, with 16 bases between the two germline ends. This CDR3 spans 16 amino acids. Germline V gene lookup returns CDR1 MDHEN and CDR2 SYDVKM.

V gene TRBV18 combines with J gene TRBJ1-1; 7 nucleotides line up with TRBD1. V lost 3 bases, J lost 3 bases, and 10 bases stayed unmatched. Germline values: CDR1 KGHSH, CDR2 LQKENI. The CDR3 contains 16 residues. The CDR3 bases are TGTGCCAGCTCACCGATTATGACAGGGACGGACACTGAAGCTTTCTTT. Translated: CASSPIMTGTDTEAFF.

The chain recombines TRBV7-8 with TRBJ2-3; maybe TRBD2 (5 bases). Trimming cost V 5 bases and J 4 bases, with 10 bases left between them. Germline assignment: CDR1 SGHVS and CDR2 FQNEAQ. The length of the CDR3 is 13 residues. CDR3: CASSRNGADTQYF. CDR3 DNA sequence: TGTGCCAGCAGCCGCAACGGGGCAGATACGCAGTATTTT.

The chain has TRBV29-1 and TRBJ2-1, with 14 nucleotides matching TRBD2. V trimming: 4 bases; J trimming: 8 bases; junction bases outside the gene matches: 7. The CDR3 loop spans 15 amino acids. Germline V gives CDR1 SQVTM, CDR2 ANQGSEA. The CDR3, as DNA: TGCAGCGTTGGAGGACTAGCGGGAGGATGGGATGAGCAGTTCTTC. Translated, it gives CSVGGLAGGWDEQFF.

This clonotype occurred a few times. The J gene is TRBJ2-5, the V gene TRBV20-1; 7 positions match TRBD1. J was trimmed by 5 bases and V by 3 bases; bases with no gene match: 12. Germline assignment: CDR1 DFQATT and CDR2 SNEGSKA (reference sequence). CDR3 size: 15 residues. The CDR3 region is CSARDGTDFGETQYF. The CDR3 DNA is TGCAGTGCTAGGGACGGGACAGATTTTGGGGAGACCCAGTACTTC.